This T cell receptor (beta chain) was sequenced for a study of T-cell reconstitution after alpha-beta-depleted transplantation in children. This clonotype was counted ten times or more. CDR1 is SGHTA and CDR2 is FQGNSA in the germline V gene. The J segment lost 14 bases and the V segment lost 5 bases, leaving 10 bases of the junction unmatched. This CDR3 contains 14 residues. The TCRbeta library was prepared with unique molecular identifiers. TCRdb re-analysed the PCR reads in MiXCR, keeping a single row per CDR3 protein. The sample contains around 700,000 distinct CDR3 sequences, 13% of which appear only once.

The TCR sequence derives from a girl aged 2 to 9 with congenital amegakaryocytic thrombocytopenia, due to receive a stem cell transplant. The sample consisted of PBMCs, taken before TCRalphabeta/CD19-depleted stem cell transplant. The chain employs TRBV7-2 and TRBJ2-1; 12 nucleotides align to TRBD2. CDR3 sequence reads: CASSQAGLAGHKFF. The CDR3 DNA reads TGTGCCAGCAGCCAAGCAGGACTAGCGGGACACAAGTTCTTC.